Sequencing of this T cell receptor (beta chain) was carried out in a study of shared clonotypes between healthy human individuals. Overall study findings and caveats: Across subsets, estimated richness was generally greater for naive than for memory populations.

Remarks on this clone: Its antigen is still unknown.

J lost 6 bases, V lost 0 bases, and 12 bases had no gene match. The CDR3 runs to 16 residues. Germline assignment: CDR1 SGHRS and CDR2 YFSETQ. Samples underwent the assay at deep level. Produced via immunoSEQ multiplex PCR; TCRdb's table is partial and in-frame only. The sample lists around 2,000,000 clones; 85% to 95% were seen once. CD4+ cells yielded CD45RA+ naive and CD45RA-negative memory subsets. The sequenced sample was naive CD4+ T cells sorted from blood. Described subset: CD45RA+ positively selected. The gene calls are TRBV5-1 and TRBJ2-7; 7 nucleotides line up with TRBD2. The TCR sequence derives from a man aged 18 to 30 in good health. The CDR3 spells CASSLGLAAQPTEQYF. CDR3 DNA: TGCGCCAGCAGCTTGGGGCTAGCGGCCCAACCAACCGAGCAGTACTTC.